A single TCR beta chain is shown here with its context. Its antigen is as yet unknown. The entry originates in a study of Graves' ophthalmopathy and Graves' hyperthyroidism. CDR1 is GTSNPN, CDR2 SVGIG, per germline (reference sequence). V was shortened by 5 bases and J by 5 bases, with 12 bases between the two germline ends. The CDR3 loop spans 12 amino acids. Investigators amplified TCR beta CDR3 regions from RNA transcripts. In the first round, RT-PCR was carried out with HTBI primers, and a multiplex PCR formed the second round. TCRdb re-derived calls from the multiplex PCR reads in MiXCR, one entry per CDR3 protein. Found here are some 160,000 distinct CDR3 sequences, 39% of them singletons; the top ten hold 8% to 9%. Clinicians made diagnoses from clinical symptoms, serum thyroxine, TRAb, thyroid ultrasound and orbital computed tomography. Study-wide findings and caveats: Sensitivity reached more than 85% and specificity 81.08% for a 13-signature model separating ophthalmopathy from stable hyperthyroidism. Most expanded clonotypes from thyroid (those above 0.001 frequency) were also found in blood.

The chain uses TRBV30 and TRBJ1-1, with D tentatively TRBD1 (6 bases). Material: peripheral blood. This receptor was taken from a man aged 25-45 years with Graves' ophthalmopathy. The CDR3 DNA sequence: TGTGCCTGGGACAGGCTGCGGACTGAAGCTTTCTTT. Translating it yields CAWDRLRTEAFF.